This T cell receptor (beta chain) emerged from a study of cytomegalovirus exposure and HLA in healthy donors. Donors likely had unrecorded immune exposures despite being nominally healthy when sampled. The CDR3 sequence is 15 residues long. The germline CDR1 and CDR2 sequences are ENHRY and SYGVKD. The J segment lost 7 bases and the V segment lost 2 bases, leaving 10 bases of the junction unmatched. Concerning this clone itself: What it binds is unknown.

The study, taken as a whole, reports: The presence/absence work took it that sequencing depth was about the same across donors. In vitro assays verified that three CMV-associated chains recognized CMV antigens specifically.

A multiplex PCR was run with 60 Vbeta primers and 13 Jbeta primers. The assay was immunoSEQ multiplex PCR, and TCRdb's table has in-frame clones only and misses some. The top ten hold around 0.51% of the sample, which has about 140,000 clones, roughly 86% seen once. The sample consisted of PBMCs. The clonotype originates from a woman aged 40 to 49 in good health and CMV-seronegative. V usage is TRBV10-3 and J usage is TRBJ2-7, with 8 bases lining up with TRBD2. The CDR3 DNA follows: TGTGCCATCAGTGAGAGATCGGGAGGGCCGGGGGAGCAGTACTTC. Protein product: CAISERSGGPGEQYF.